This T cell receptor beta chain was sequenced during a study of T cells in Graves' hyperthyroidism and ophthalmopathy. Remarks on this clonotype: Compared with germline, one end of the junction differs, possibly owing to a read error.

In germline, CDR1 is SGHKS, CDR2 YYEKEE (reference sequence). This CDR3 has 15 amino acids. The source material, RNA transcripts, was used to amplify TCR beta CDR3 regions. Primed by the HTBI set, a first-round RT-PCR was run on the TCR CDR3. TCRdb ran MiXCR on the multiplex PCR reads and lists one entry per CDR3 protein. The sample lists approximately 600,000 distinct CDR3 sequences; 14% to 15% were seen once. The sequenced sample consisted of blood. V usage is TRBV5-5 and J usage is TRBJ1-5; the match to TRBD1 covers 9 bases. The TCR sequence derives from a woman aged 35 to 49 with Graves' ophthalmopathy. The CDR3 protein is CASQTGTGINQSQHF. Here the CDR3 DNA reads TGTGCCAGCCAGACCGGGACAGGGATCAATCAGTCCCAGCATTTT.